Described below is a single T cell receptor beta chain sequence and its context. This entry comes from a study of blood T cell repertoires in COVID-19. Sequencing was performed with immunoSEQ multiplex PCR; in TCRdb, only in-frame clones are kept and a portion is missing. This sample has 260,000 or so clones; roughly 87% occur once, and the top ten carry 0.7%. The sequenced sample consisted of peripheral blood. This clonotype was obtained from a human donor in a cohort sampled during active COVID-19.

The CDR3 protein is CASSVGTSGETQYF. Written as DNA, the CDR3 is TGTGCCAGCAGCGTTGGGACTAGCGGGGAGACCCAGTACTTC. V is TRBV9 and J is TRBJ2-5; 12 bases match TRBD2. The CDR3 extends over 14 amino acids. J was trimmed by 5 bases and V by 2 bases; bases with no gene match: 1. Germline CDR1 SGDLS, CDR2 YYNGEE.